The sequence of this TCR beta chain was determined in a study of blood T cell repertoires in COVID-19. Profiling relied on immunoSEQ multiplex PCR, and the TCRdb table lists in-frame clones only, not all of them. The sample shows 90,000 to 100,000 clones, around 80% of them seen only once. The germline V and J ends were trimmed by 4 bases and 5 bases, with 14 bases remaining between them. The CDR3 consists of 14 residues. Germline CDR1 and CDR2: MNHEY and SVGEGT. Sequenced: peripheral blood. This TCR derives from a man aged 55 to 70 with acute or convalescent COVID-19. This chain uses TRBV6-2 or TRBV6-3 with TRBJ1-1, with a tentative D call TRBD1 (6 bases). CDR3 protein: CASSWGRGRTEAFF. In nucleotides, the CDR3 is TGTGCCAGCAGTTGGGGCAGGGGAAGGACTGAAGCTTTCTTT.